This T cell receptor (beta chain) originates from a study of blood T cells in healthy people across ages. About the study: Roughly one uniquely barcoded beta molecule per two T cells was captured. Study-wide points: Possibly confounding the expanded clonotype changes was the fact that donor CMV status was unknown.

With regard to this clonotype: Its cognate antigen is unknown.

Primers used in a second PCR of about 7 to 12 cycles were a sample-barcoded 5' primer and a J-beta primer mix. TCRdb recomputed calls from the 5' RACE reads with MiXCR, one row per CDR3 protein. The repertoire holds approximately 1.5 million distinct CDR3 sequences, with under 55% as singletons. The CDR3 is 13 residues long. From germline, CDR1 is SEHNR and CDR2 FQNEAQ (reference sequence). V shed 8 bases and J shed 4 bases, with 15 bases lying between them. The sequenced sample was blood. This sequence joins TRBV7-9 and TRBJ2-7; D possibly corresponds to TRBD2 (6 bases). The sequence derives from a woman between 18 and 29 years old in good health. The CDR3 loop reads CASSGRGIYEQYF. Here the CDR3 DNA reads TGTGCCAGCTCAGGACGGGGGATTTACGAGCAGTACTTC.